The 11 T cell receptor beta chains listed next were all sequenced from one sample in a study of early T cells in non-severe SARS-CoV-2 infection (dated by TCRdb to 2020 to 2023). The library was generated by 5' RACE. The listed sequencing device is NextSeq 500. Clones were called with MiXCR by TCRdb after fastp trimmed the public reads at Q25, and only in-frame beta chains were retained. Entries that share a CDR3 protein sequence are merged under the most common genes and DNA. This sample gives 70,000 to 75,000 distinct CDR3 sequences in total; roughly an eighth of them show up just once. Of the sample, roughly an eighth is held by the ten largest clones. Sequencing used whole blood. All receptors come from an adult who was a healthcare worker with PCR-confirmed SARS-CoV-2 infection or an uninfected control (not recorded which).

The CDR3 nucleotides are TGCAGTGCTAGAGATCTGGTGGGTGGCGGTTCCCCAGAGCAGTTCTTC. Amino acid sequence: CSARDLVGGGSPEQFF. The chain couples TRBV20-1 to TRBJ2-1; no firm D call. V lost 0 bases and J 10 bases, leaving 22 bases between the germline ends. Germline V gives CDR1 DFQATT, CDR2 SNEGSKA (reference sequence). This CDR3 has 16 amino acids.

This clonotype was counted a few times. J is TRBJ2-5 and V is TRBV20-1; no clear D. This CDR3 spans 12 amino acids. The V end was cut by 5 bases, the J end by 2 bases, with 9 bases between. The germline CDR1 and CDR2 sequences are DFQATT and SNEGSKA (reference sequence). The CDR3 bases are TGCAGTGCTCCACTGGTACAAGAGACCCAGTACTTC. Encoded protein: CSAPLVQETQYF.

This clonotype showed up just a few times. As DNA, the CDR3 is TGCAGCGTTGCTGGTTGGCGTACTGAAGCTTTCTTT. As protein: CSVAGWRTEAFF. The chain employs TRBV29-1 and TRBJ1-1; D ambiguous. From germline, CDR1 is SQVTM and CDR2 ANQGSEA. Trimming left V 4 bases short and J 5 bases short, with 11 bases between. The CDR3 length is 12 residues.

In this sample, this clonotype turned up a few times. This chain joins TRBV10-3 and TRBJ1-2; D gene unclear. Germline lookup yields CDR1 ENHRY and CDR2 SYGVKD. Trimming cost V 0 bases and J 5 bases, with 1 base left between them. This CDR3 region has 11 residues. In DNA, the CDR3 is TGTGCCATCAGTGAGTCTTATGGCTACACCTTC. This gives the protein CAISESYGYTF.

The CDR3 nucleotides read TGTGCCAGCAGTTATTTGAGGGCGGGTATGAACACTGAAGCTTTCTTT. Translating it yields CASSYLRAGMNTEAFF. The chain is built from TRBV12-3 or TRBV12-4 and TRBJ1-1; no definite D call. This CDR3 contains 16 residues. V lost 4 bases to trimming and J lost 0 bases, with 15 bases between them.

This chain connects TRBV29-1 to TRBJ2-2, with D unresolved. V was trimmed by 4 bases and J by 4 bases, leaving 10 bases between them. Germline CDR1 reads SQVTM; CDR2 reads ANQGSEA. The CDR3 runs 13 residues. The DNA for the CDR3 is TGCAGCGTTGGGGCTGGTCCCACCGGGGAGCTGTTTTTT. It specifies CSVGAGPTGELFF.

The chain combines TRBV29-1 with TRBJ1-1; D perhaps matches TRBD1 (5 bases). The CDR3 runs 12 residues. Between the trimmed V and J ends, which lost 6 bases and 10 bases, there was a span of 18 bases. CDR1 SQVTM and CDR2 ANQGSEA come from the germline V gene. CDR3 nucleotides: TGCAGCGTCGCCCAGCAGGGTTTTTCAGCTTTCTTT. Its protein is CSVAQQGFSAFF.

The chain is built from TRBV19 and TRBJ2-3, with 7 nucleotides matching TRBD2. From germline, CDR1 is LNHDA and CDR2 SQIVND (reference sequence). V was clipped by 10 bases and J by 3 bases; unmatched bases: 13. This CDR3 region has 15 residues. The CDR3 nucleotides read TGTGCCACGGGGGAGCGGGGCACCGGAACAGATACGCAGTATTTT. Translated, it gives CATGERGTGTDTQYF.

The genes are TRBV19 and TRBJ2-6; possibly TRBD2 for D (5 bases). In germline, CDR1 is LNHDA, CDR2 SQIVND (reference sequence). This CDR3 region has 18 residues. Deletions cut 3 bases from V and 1 base from J, with 16 bases between. The CDR3 bases are TGTGCCAGTAGTATCTTGACCGCGGGTGGATCTGGGGCCAACGTCCTGACTTTC. Translated, it gives CASSILTAGGSGANVLTF. The variable domain in full, with the rest retrieved from reference TRBV19 and TRBJ2-6, is DGGITQSPKYLFRKEGQNVTLSCEQNLNHDAMYWYRQDPGQGLRLIYYSQIVNDFQKGDIAEGYSVSREKKESFPLTVTSAQKNPTAFYLCASSILTAGGSGANVLTFGAGSRLTVL.

This clonotype was seen repeatedly, ten times or more. The V gene is TRBV3-1, the J gene TRBJ2-1; TRBD2 matches 7 bases. Germline loops: CDR1 LGHDT, CDR2 YNNKEL (reference sequence). This CDR3 contains 12 residues. After removal of 4 bases from V and 9 bases from J, the junction contained 3 bases not matched to a gene. CDR3 in amino acids: CASSLPGGEQFF. The CDR3 coding sequence is TGTGCCAGCAGCCTGCCGGGGGGTGAGCAGTTCTTC.

The table lists this clonotype with a few counts. V usage is TRBV18 and J usage is TRBJ2-5; D is possibly TRBD1 or TRBD2 (5 bases each). The length of the CDR3 is 15 residues. Germline V CDR1 and CDR2: KGHSH, LQKENI. V dropped 3 bases and J dropped 7 bases, with 18 bases sitting between them. CDR3 coding DNA: TGTGCCAGCTCACCGCCCGTCGGGACCCCACTGACCCAGTACTTC. As protein: CASSPPVGTPLTQYF.